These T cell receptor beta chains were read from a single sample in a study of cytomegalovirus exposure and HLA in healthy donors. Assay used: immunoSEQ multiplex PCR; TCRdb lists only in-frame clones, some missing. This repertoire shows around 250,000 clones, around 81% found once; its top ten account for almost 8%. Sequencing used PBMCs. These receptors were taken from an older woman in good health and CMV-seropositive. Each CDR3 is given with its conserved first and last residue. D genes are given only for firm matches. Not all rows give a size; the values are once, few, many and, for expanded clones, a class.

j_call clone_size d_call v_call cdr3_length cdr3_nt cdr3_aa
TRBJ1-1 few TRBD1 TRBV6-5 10 TGTGCCAGTGGGGACAGCGAAGCTTTCTTT CASGDSEAFF
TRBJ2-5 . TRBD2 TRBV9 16 TGTGCCAGCAGCCTTTCTAGCGGGAGGGCCGGGGAGACCCAGTACTTC CASSLSSGRAGETQYF
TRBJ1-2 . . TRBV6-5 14 TGTGCCAGCAGTTACGCCGACAGGAACTATGGCTACACCTTC CASSYADRNYGYTF
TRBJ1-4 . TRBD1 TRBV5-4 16 TGTGCCAGCAGCGTAACCCAGGGGGCAACTAATGAAAAACTGTTTTTT CASSVTQGATNEKLFF
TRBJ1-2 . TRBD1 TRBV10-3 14 TGTGCCATCAGATCCGGGACAGGGAACTATGGCTACACCTTC CAIRSGTGNYGYTF
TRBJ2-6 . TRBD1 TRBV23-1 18 TGCGCCAGCAGTCAATCCAGACAGGGGGCCGGGGGGGCCAACGTCCTGACTTTC CASSQSRQGAGGANVLTF
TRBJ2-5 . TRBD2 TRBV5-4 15 TGTGCCAGCAGCTTGGGGCGGGAGGGCCAAGAGACCCAGTACTTC CASSLGREGQETQYF
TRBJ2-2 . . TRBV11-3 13 TGTGCCAGCAGCCCCGGCGGCACCGGGGAGCTGTTTTTT CASSPGGTGELFF
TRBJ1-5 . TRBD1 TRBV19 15 TGTGCCAGTAGTATAGGACAGGGCTACAATCAGCCCCAGCATTTT CASSIGQGYNQPQHF
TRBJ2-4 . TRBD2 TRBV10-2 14 TGCGCCATCCAAAAATCGCTAGCGGAAAACATTCAGTACTTC CAIQKSLAENIQYF
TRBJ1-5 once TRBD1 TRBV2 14 TGTGCCAGCAGTGCCTCCGGGACAGCAGGGCCCCAGCATTTT CASSASGTAGPQHF
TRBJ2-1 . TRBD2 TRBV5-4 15 TGTGCCAGCAGCTTGGGAGCGGGAAGGTACAATGAGCAGTTCTTC CASSLGAGRYNEQFF
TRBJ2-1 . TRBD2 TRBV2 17 TGTGCCAGCAGTGCCCGGACTAGCGGGAGGTCCTACAATGAGCAGTTCTTC CASSARTSGRSYNEQFF
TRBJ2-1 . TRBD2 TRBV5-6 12 TGTGCCAGCAGCCTCGGACTAGCCGGGTCGTTCTTC CASSLGLAGSFF
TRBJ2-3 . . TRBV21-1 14 TGTGCCAGCAGCATAAGTCAGGGGTCAGATACGCAGTATTTT CASSISQGSDTQYF
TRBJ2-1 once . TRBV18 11 TGTGCCAGCTCATCAAAAAATGAGCAGTTCTTC CASSSKNEQFF
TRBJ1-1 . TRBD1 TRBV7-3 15 TGTGCCAGCAGCGCTCGGACAGGGGCAAACACTGAAGCTTTCTTT CASSARTGANTEAFF
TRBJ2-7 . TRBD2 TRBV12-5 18 TGTGCTAGTGGTTTGGTTAGGCAAAAGCGGGAGGGCCAATACGAGCAGTACTTC CASGLVRQKREGQYEQYF
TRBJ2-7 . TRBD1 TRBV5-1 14 TGCGCCAGCAGCCAAACCACAGGGGACTACGAGCAGTACTTC CASSQTTGDYEQYF
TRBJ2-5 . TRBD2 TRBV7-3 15 TGTGCCAGCAGCCCCAGCGGGACTCTCGGGGAGACCCAGTACTTC CASSPSGTLGETQYF
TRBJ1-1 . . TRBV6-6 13 TGTGCCAGCAGTTACTCAGGACAGACTGAAGCTTTCTTT CASSYSGQTEAFF
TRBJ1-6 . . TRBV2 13 TGTGCCAGCAGCGGGACAAGTAATTCACCCCTCCACTTT CASSGTSNSPLHF
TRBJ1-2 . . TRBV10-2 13 TGCGCCAGCAGTGAGCCCGACAGCTATGGCTACACCTTC CASSEPDSYGYTF
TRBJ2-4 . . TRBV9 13 TGTGCCAGCAGCGGGAGGGCGGGAAACATTCAGTACTTC CASSGRAGNIQYF
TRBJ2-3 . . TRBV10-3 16 TGTGCCATCAGTGAGTCGAGAGGGATCCTCACAGATACGCAGTATTTT CAISESRGILTDTQYF
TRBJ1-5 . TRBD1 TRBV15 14 TGTGCCACCAGCAGGACAGGGTTTAATCAGCCCCAGCATTTT CATSRTGFNQPQHF
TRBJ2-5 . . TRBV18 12 TGTGCCAGCTCAGCGGCCCAAGAGACCCAGTACTTC CASSAAQETQYF
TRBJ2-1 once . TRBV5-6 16 TGTGCCAGCAGGTTAATACAGGGCCTCTATGGTAATGAGCAGTTCTTC CASRLIQGLYGNEQFF
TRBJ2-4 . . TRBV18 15 TGTGCCAGCTCACCTACTGACAGAACAGAGAACATTCAGTACTTC CASSPTDRTENIQYF
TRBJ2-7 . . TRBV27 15 TGTGCCAGCAGTTTGACAAGGACCGGGGGCTACGAGCAGTACTTC CASSLTRTGGYEQYF
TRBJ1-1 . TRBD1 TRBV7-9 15 TGTTCCAGCAGTCCTGGACAGGGAATGAACACTGAAGCTTTCTTT CSSSPGQGMNTEAFF
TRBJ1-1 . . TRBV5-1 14 TGCGCCAGCAGCCGGGAGTCGAGCGGCACTGAAGCTTTCTTT CASSRESSGTEAFF
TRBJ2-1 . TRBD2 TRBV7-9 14 TGTTCCAGCAGGGATAGCGGGACGGGGGGTGAGCAGTTCTTC CSSRDSGTGGEQFF